This TCR beta chain was captured in a study of technical replicates of blood from a handful of donors. Germline CDR1 reads SGHNT; CDR2 reads YYREEE (reference sequence). The germline V and J ends were trimmed by 3 bases and 0 bases, with 15 bases remaining between them. The CDR3 extends over 16 amino acids. The table came from immunoSEQ multiplex PCR; TCRdb's copy has only in-frame clones and leaves some out. The repertoire includes 100,000 or so clones, around 96% of them detected once, and 0.2% to 0.25% sits in the top ten. The sequencing sample was made of T cells isolated from PBMCs. The TCR sequence derives from a human donor in good health. The J gene is TRBJ1-1, the V gene TRBV5-4; D might be TRBD1 (6 bases). The CDR3 coding sequence is TGTGCCAGCAGCTCGTCCCCCAGGGGAATGAACACTGAAGCTTTCTTT. Encoded protein: CASSSSPRGMNTEAFF.